In this sample, the clone carrying this T cell receptor (beta chain) turned up once. Its target is unknown. This specimen belongs to a study of siplizumab effects on memory and regulatory T cells. Study results and limitations: The alloresponse seemed to draw substantially on naive T cells, which appeared more diverse than memory cells. The mean Treg-derived percentage of mappable alloreactive CD4+ clones was 55% to 75% with siplizumab compared with about 27% in controls. Unstimulated subsets were the mapping target of only a minor fraction of alloreactive clones.

Three donor pairs also had unstimulated CD4+ and CD8+ naive and memory subsets sequenced. This table comes from immunoSEQ multiplex PCR, and its TCRdb copy is limited to in-frame clones, with some not included. The sample includes around 61,000 clones, less than 98% of them seen just once. This clonotype originated in a human donor in good health. Sequenced input: naive CD8+ T cells sorted from blood.

The CDR3 bases are TGTGCCTGGAGTAGTCTAGGGGATTATGGCTACACCTTC. Translation gives CAWSSLGDYGYTF. The V and J genes are TRBV30 and TRBJ1-2, with D perhaps matching TRBD1 (5 bases). Deletions cut 2 bases from V and 5 bases from J, with 12 bases between. The CDR3 consists of 13 residues. Per the germline V gene, CDR1 is GTSNPN and CDR2 is SVGIG (reference sequence).